The rows below give T cell receptor beta chains drawn from one sample of a study of OX40 agonist ivuxolimab in advanced cancers. Produced via immunoSEQ multiplex PCR; TCRdb's table is partial and in-frame only. Of 42,000 or so clones listed, approximately 83% were seen once; the top ten hold under 15%. The specimen was CD4+ or CD8+ T cells sorted from blood, collected in a trial of the OX40 agonist ivuxolimab. Receptors originate from an adult with an advanced solid tumor such as melanoma, head and neck, liver or kidney cancer. Both conserved end residues are part of each CDR3. A D gene is named only where the DNA matches it firmly. Rows give clone size only sometimes, using once, few, many, or a class for an expanded clone.

>NA|TRBJ1-4|NA|TRBV4-3
CASSPLGVGNEKLFF
TGCGCCAGCAGCCCCTTAGGGGTCGGTAATGAAAAACTGTTTTTT
>NA|TRBJ2-1|TRBD2|TRBV4-1
CASSQDSGWSYNEQFF
TGCGCCAGCAGCCAAGATAGCGGGTGGTCCTACAATGAGCAGTTCTTC
>few|TRBJ2-1|TRBD2|TRBV29-1
CSVHLAGGRYNEQFF
TGCAGCGTTCACTTAGCGGGGGGGCGATACAATGAGCAGTTCTTC
>few|TRBJ2-1|TRBD2|TRBV7-8
CASSLLGRTSVLNEQFF
TGTGCCAGCAGCTTATTAGGCCGGACTAGCGTGTTAAATGAGCAGTTCTTC
>NA|TRBJ2-6|NA|TRBV19
CASTAGISGANVLTF
TGTGCCAGTACCGCAGGGATCTCTGGGGCCAACGTCCTGACTTTC
>NA|TRBJ2-7|TRBD2|TRBV28
CASSPMSASGSSYEQYF
TGTGCCAGCAGTCCTATGTCAGCTAGCGGGAGCTCCTACGAGCAGTACTTC
>NA|TRBJ2-1|NA|TRBV27
CASSPYAHEQFF
TGTGCCAGCAGTCCCTATGCGCATGAGCAGTTCTTC
>once|TRBJ2-5|NA|TRBV5-1
CASSLGLTFKWETQYF
TGCGCCAGCAGCTTGGGACTTACCTTTAAGTGGGAGACCCAGTACTTC
>NA|TRBJ1-5|NA|TRBV4-3
CASSQVLGGNQPQHF
TGCGCCAGCAGCCAGGTCTTGGGTGGCAATCAGCCCCAGCATTTT
>once|TRBJ1-2|NA|TRBV28
CASSVSGTATNYGGYTF
TGTGCCAGCAGTGTTTCAGGGACGGCCACTAACTATGGAGGCTACACCTTC
>NA|TRBJ2-7|NA|TRBV7-2
CASSRSASSYEQYF
TGTGCCAGCAGCCGTAGCGCCAGCTCCTACGAGCAGTACTTC
>NA|TRBJ2-1|NA|TRBV4-1
CASSHRAGSYNEQFF
TGCGCCAGCAGCCATAGGGCAGGGTCCTACAATGAGCAGTTCTTC
>NA|TRBJ2-1|TRBD2|TRBV10-3
CAIRGLADNEQFF
TGTGCCATCAGGGGACTAGCGGACAATGAGCAGTTCTTC
>NA|TRBJ2-7|NA|TRBV7-9
CASSQQAPEQYF
TGTGCCAGCAGCCAGCAGGCACCCGAGCAGTACTTC
>NA|TRBJ2-7|TRBD2|TRBV2
CASSGDLTAGVYEQYF
TGTGCCAGCAGTGGTGACCTAACGGCGGGAGTCTACGAGCAGTACTTC
>NA|TRBJ2-2|TRBD2|TRBV28
CASTSGTNTGELFF
TGTGCCAGCACTAGCGGGACGAACACCGGGGAGCTGTTTTTT
>NA|TRBJ1-2|TRBD1|TRBV30
CAVRQGRGYGYTF
TGTGCCGTTAGACAGGGACGGGGCTATGGCTACACCTTC
>NA|TRBJ2-3|NA|TRBV11-1
CASSPRSGGTDTQYF
TGTGCCAGCAGTCCCCGTTCAGGCGGCACAGATACGCAGTATTTT
>NA|TRBJ1-2|NA|TRBV27
CASRLGANYGYTF
TGTGCCAGCAGGCTTGGGGCAAACTATGGCTACACCTTC
>NA|TRBJ2-4|NA|TRBV28
CASSLTSKNIQYF
TGTGCCAGCAGTCTGACCTCCAAAAACATTCAGTACTTC
>once|TRBJ2-2|NA|TRBV5-6
CASSWQGTGELFF
TGTGCCAGCAGCTGGCAGGGCACCGGGGAGCTGTTTTTT
>NA|TRBJ1-1|NA|TRBV11-2
CASSSDGGEAFF
TGTGCCAGCAGCTCAGACGGGGGAGAAGCTTTCTTT
>NA|TRBJ1-1|NA|TRBV7-9
CASTFGPGAAMNTEAFF
NA
>NA|TRBJ2-5|NA|TRBV14
CASSQEGPAATQYF
TGTGCCAGCAGCCAAGAGGGACCGGCTGCGACCCAGTACTTC
>NA|TRBJ2-2|TRBD1|TRBV7-9
CASSPPDIGGAGELFF
TGTGCCAGCAGCCCGCCCGACATAGGGGGCGCCGGGGAGCTGTTTTTT
>NA|TRBJ2-7|TRBD1|TRBV2
CASREVQGGTYEQYF
TGTGCCAGCAGGGAGGTACAGGGGGGAACCTACGAGCAGTACTTC
>NA|TRBJ2-1|NA|TRBV29-1
CSVYTYNEQFF
TGCAGCGTATACACCTACAATGAGCAGTTCTTC
>NA|TRBJ2-7|NA|TRBV28
CASSLFLAYEQYF
TGTGCCAGCAGTTTATTCCTAGCCTACGAGCAGTACTTC
>NA|TRBJ1-3|NA|TRBV7-6
CASSRGSSGNTIYF
TGTGCCAGCAGCCGTGGGTCCTCTGGAAACACCATATATTTT
>NA|TRBJ2-7|NA|TRBV14
CASSQNRESYEQYF
TGTGCCAGCAGCCAAAACAGGGAATCCTACGAGCAGTACTTC
>NA|TRBJ2-3|TRBD1|TRBV25-1
CASSERTGTRDTQYF
TGTGCCAGCAGTGAGCGGACAGGGACGAGAGATACGCAGTATTTT
>NA|TRBJ2-7|NA|TRBV20-1
CSARSYEQYF
TGCAGTGCTAGGAGCTACGAGCAGTACTTC
>NA|TRBJ2-2|TRBD2|TRBV9
CASSVGGGATGELFF
TGTGCCAGCAGCGTCGGCGGGGGGGCGACCGGGGAGCTGTTTTTT
>NA|TRBJ2-1|TRBD2|TRBV28
CASIQLAGGPGEQFF
TGTGCCAGCATCCAACTAGCGGGAGGGCCGGGTGAGCAGTTCTTC
>once|TRBJ1-1|TRBD1|TRBV27
CASSLFRDREAFF
TGTGCCAGCAGTTTATTCCGGGACAGGGAAGCTTTCTTT
>once|TRBJ1-2|TRBD1|TRBV5-5
CASSPEPGQGALVEYGYTF
TGTGCCAGCAGCCCCGAACCGGGACAGGGGGCGCTGGTAGAGTATGGCTACACCTTC
>NA|TRBJ1-5|TRBD1|TRBV7-9
CASSLEGANQPQHF
TGTGCCAGCAGCTTAGAGGGGGCCAATCAGCCCCAGCATTTT
>NA|TRBJ2-5|NA|TRBV11-2
CASSLDWETQYF
TGTGCCAGCAGCTTAGATTGGGAGACCCAGTACTTC
>NA|TRBJ2-7|TRBD2|TRBV4-3
CASSQDEAGGPSYEQYF
TGCGCCAGCAGCCAAGATGAGGCGGGAGGGCCCTCGTACGAGCAGTACTTC
>once|TRBJ1-1|NA|TRBV5-5
CASSLVRGNTEAFF
TGTGCCAGCAGCTTGGTACGAGGGAACACTGAAGCTTTCTTT
>NA|TRBJ2-5|TRBD1|TRBV7-8
CASSFPGTGGYETQYF
TGTGCCAGCAGCTTCCCCGGGACAGGGGGGTATGAGACCCAGTACTTC
>NA|TRBJ1-2|NA|TRBV5-1
CASSLGVGYTF
TGTGCCAGCAGCTTGGGGGTTGGCTACACCTTC
>NA|TRBJ1-1|TRBD1|TRBV6-1
CASRQGETEAFF
TGTGCCAGCAGACAGGGGGAGACTGAAGCTTTCTTT
>NA|TRBJ2-2|TRBD2|TRBV30
CAWSVAGATGELFF
TGTGCCTGGAGCGTGGCGGGAGCCACCGGGGAGCTGTTTTTT
>NA|TRBJ2-1|NA|TRBV10-3
CAIAGPHYNEQFF
TGTGCCATCGCGGGGCCCCACTACAATGAGCAGTTCTTC
>NA|TRBJ2-3|NA|TRBV7-9
CASSLVGGTHTDTQYF
TGTGCCAGCAGCTTAGTAGGGGGTACACACACAGATACGCAGTATTTT
>NA|TRBJ2-3|NA|TRBV28
CASSPEYRFPGDTQYF
TGTGCCAGCAGTCCCGAATACAGGTTCCCCGGGGATACGCAGTATTTT
>NA|TRBJ1-1|NA|TRBV28
CASTLTRGAEAFF
TGTGCCAGCACCCTAACTAGGGGGGCTGAAGCTTTCTTT
>NA|TRBJ2-1|NA|TRBV7-6
CASSFQQWGYNEQFF
TGTGCCAGCAGCTTCCAACAGTGGGGGTACAATGAGCAGTTCTTC
>NA|TRBJ2-7|NA|TRBV30
CAWSEPELRDMYSYEQYF
TGTGCCTGGAGTGAACCGGAGCTCCGGGACATGTATTCCTACGAGCAGTACTTC
>NA|TRBJ1-1|TRBD1|TRBV2
CASNLGTGVNTEAFF
TGTGCCAGCAATTTGGGGACAGGGGTCAACACTGAAGCTTTCTTT
>NA|TRBJ2-7|NA|TRBV7-2
CASSFGQTYEQYF
TGTGCCAGCAGCTTCGGGCAGACCTACGAGCAGTACTTC
>NA|TRBJ1-1|NA|TRBV29-1
CSARTAVNTEAFF
TGCAGCGCCCGGACAGCAGTGAACACTGAAGCTTTCTTT
>NA|TRBJ1-2|NA|TRBV4-1
CASSHDRYYGYTF
TGCGCCAGCAGCCACGACAGATACTATGGCTACACCTTC
>NA|TRBJ1-1|NA|TRBV28
CASSYGAMTAFF
TGTGCCAGCAGTTACGGGGCCATGACTGCTTTCTTT
>once|TRBJ1-4|NA|TRBV2
CASSDPGAVNEKLFF
TGTGCCAGCAGTGATCCGGGGGCAGTTAATGAAAAACTGTTTTTT
>NA|TRBJ2-7|NA|TRBV28
CASTGENSYEQYF
TGTGCCAGCACGGGGGAAAACTCCTACGAGCAGTACTTC
>NA|TRBJ2-1|NA|TRBV29-1
CSVEMGAFTSDEQFF
TGCAGCGTAGAAATGGGGGCCTTTACTAGTGATGAGCAGTTCTTC